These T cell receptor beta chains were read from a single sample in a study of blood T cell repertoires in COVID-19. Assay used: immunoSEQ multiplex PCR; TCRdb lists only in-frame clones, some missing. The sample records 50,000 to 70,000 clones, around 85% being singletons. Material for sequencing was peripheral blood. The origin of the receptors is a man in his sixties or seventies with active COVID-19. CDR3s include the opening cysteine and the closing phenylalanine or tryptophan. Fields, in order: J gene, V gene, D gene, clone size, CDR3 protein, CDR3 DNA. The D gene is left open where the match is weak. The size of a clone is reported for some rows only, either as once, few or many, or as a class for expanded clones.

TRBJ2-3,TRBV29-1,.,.,CSARDSYTDTQYF,TGCAGCGCCCGGGACTCTTACACAGATACGCAGTATTTT
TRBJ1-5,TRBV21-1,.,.,CASSKWGTTNQPQHF,TGTGCCAGCAGCAAGTGGGGGACAACTAATCAGCCCCAGCATTTT
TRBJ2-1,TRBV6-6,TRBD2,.,CASRGDGLAGNNEQFF,TGTGCCAGCAGAGGGGATGGACTAGCGGGTAACAATGAGCAGTTCTTC
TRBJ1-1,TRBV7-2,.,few,CASSLGLGSIGRTEAFF,TGTGCCAGCAGCTTGGGGCTGGGTAGTATTGGTCGCACTGAAGCTTTCTTT
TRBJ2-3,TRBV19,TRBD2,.,CASSIGLAGVTDTQYF,TGTGCCAGTAGTATAGGACTAGCGGGAGTCACAGATACGCAGTATTTT
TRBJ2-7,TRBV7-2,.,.,CASSFGREYEQYF,TGTGCCAGCAGCTTCGGCAGGGAATACGAGCAGTACTTC
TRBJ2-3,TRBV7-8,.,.,CASSLVGGNTDTQYF,TGTGCCAGCAGCTTAGTGGGGGGAAACACAGATACGCAGTATTTT
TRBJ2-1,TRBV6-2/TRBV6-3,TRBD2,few,CASSYSPASGIEQFF,TGTGCCAGCAGTTATTCCCCGGCTAGCGGTATAGAGCAGTTCTTC
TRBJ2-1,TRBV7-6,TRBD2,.,CASSLDSLAGWGNEQFF,TGTGCCAGCAGCTTAGATAGCCTAGCGGGCTGGGGCAATGAGCAGTTCTTC
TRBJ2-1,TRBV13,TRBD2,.,CASSSHLTSDNEQFF,TGTGCCAGCAGCTCCCACTTGACTAGCGACAATGAGCAGTTCTTC
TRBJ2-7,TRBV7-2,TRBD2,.,CASSSRTSGRTYEQYF,TGTGCCAGCAGCTCCCGGACTAGCGGGAGGACCTACGAGCAGTACTTC
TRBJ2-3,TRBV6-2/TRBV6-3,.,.,CASSYSLSQTENTDTQYF,TGTGCCAGCAGTTACTCGTTGTCTCAGACAGAAAACACAGATACGCAGTATTTT
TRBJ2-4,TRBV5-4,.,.,CASSTNADIQYF,TGTGCCAGCAGCACCAATGCGGACATTCAGTACTTC
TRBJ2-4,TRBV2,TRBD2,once,CASSQLAENQYF,TGTGCCAGCAGCCAGCTAGCGGAGAATCAGTACTTC
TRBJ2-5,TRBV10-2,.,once,CASRRGSGGWQETQYF,TGCGCCAGCAGGAGGGGGTCGGGGGGCTGGCAAGAGACCCAGTACTTC
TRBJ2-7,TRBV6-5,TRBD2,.,CASSYGAGGSYEQYF,TGTGCCAGCAGTTACGGAGCGGGAGGCTCCTACGAGCAGTACTTC
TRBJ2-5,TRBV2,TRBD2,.,CASSGLAGGETQYF,TGTGCCAGCAGTGGACTAGCGGGAGGGGAGACCCAGTACTTC
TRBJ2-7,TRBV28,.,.,CASSSSGRWGYEQYF,TGTGCCAGCAGTTCCTCGGGGAGATGGGGCTACGAGCAGTACTTC
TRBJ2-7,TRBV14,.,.,CASSPNPYAQYF,TGTGCCAGCAGCCCTAACCCTTACGCGCAGTACTTC
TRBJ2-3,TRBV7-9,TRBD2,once,CASSFLTSGSTDTQYF,TGTGCCAGCAGCTTCCTGACTAGCGGAAGCACAGATACGCAGTATTTT
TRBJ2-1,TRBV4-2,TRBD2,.,CASSPLAGGYNEQFF,TGTGCCAGCAGCCCCTTAGCGGGAGGATACAATGAGCAGTTCTTC
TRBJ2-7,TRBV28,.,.,CASSLPQGADEQYF,TGTGCCAGCAGCCTTCCACAGGGAGCGGACGAGCAGTACTTC
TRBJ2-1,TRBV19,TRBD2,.,CASSVSGRWWDEQFF,TGTGCCAGTAGTGTTAGCGGGAGGTGGTGGGATGAGCAGTTCTTC
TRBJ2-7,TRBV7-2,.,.,CASSLRRGRGNEQYF,TGTGCCAGCAGCTTACGTCGGGGCAGGGGAAACGAGCAGTACTTC
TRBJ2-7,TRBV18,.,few,CASSQKDSSYEQYF,TGTGCCAGCTCACAAAAGGACAGCTCCTACGAGCAGTACTTC
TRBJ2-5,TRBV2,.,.,CASSEGPDNSYQETQYF,TGTGCCAGCAGTGAAGGTCCAGACAACTCGTACCAAGAGACCCAGTACTTC
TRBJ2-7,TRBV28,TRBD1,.,CASSSSRTGFTYEQYF,TGTGCCAGCAGTTCTAGCCGGACAGGTTTTACCTACGAGCAGTACTTC
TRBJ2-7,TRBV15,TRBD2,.,CATSRDRERDAYEQYF,TGTGCCACCAGCAGAGATAGGGAGCGGGATGCCTACGAGCAGTACTTC
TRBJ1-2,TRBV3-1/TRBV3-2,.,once,CASSQATDGYTF,TGTGCCAGCAGCCAAGCGACAGATGGCTACACCTTC
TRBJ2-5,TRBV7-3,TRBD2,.,CASSLTATSGRRETQYF,TGTGCCAGCAGCTTAACAGCAACTAGCGGGAGGAGGGAGACCCAGTACTTC
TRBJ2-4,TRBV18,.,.,CASSPPGAGNIQYF,TGTGCCAGCTCACCACCGGGGGCCGGGAACATTCAGTACTTC
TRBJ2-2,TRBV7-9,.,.,CASSSLRRTGELFF,TGTGCCAGCAGCTCACTTAGGCGGACCGGGGAGCTGTTTTTT
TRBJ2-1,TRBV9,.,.,CASSVESQAYNEQFF,TGTGCCAGCAGCGTAGAAAGTCAGGCCTACAATGAGCAGTTCTTC
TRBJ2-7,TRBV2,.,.,CASNTKPRLGRGLSYEQYF,TGTGCCAGCAACACGAAACCACGCCTAGGCAGGGGCCTCTCCTACGAGCAGTACTTC
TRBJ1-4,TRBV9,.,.,CASSVSAGHEKLFF,TGTGCCAGCAGCGTATCGGCAGGGCATGAAAAACTGTTTTTT
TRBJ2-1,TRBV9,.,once,CASSNADEQFF,TGTGCCAGCAGCAACGCGGATGAGCAGTTCTTC
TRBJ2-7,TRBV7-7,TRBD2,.,CASSPSGAAGVEQYF,TGTGCCAGCAGCCCCTCAGGGGCAGCGGGAGTCGAGCAGTACTTC
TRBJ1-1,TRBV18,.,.,CASSPSGNTEAFF,TGTGCCAGCTCACCAAGCGGGAACACTGAAGCTTTCTTT
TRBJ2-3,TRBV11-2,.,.,CASSPRTVTDTQYF,TGTGCCAGCAGCCCTCGGACAGTTACAGATACGCAGTATTTT
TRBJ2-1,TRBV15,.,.,CATSRVGGEQFF,TGTGCCACCAGCAGAGTCGGGGGTGAGCAGTTCTTC
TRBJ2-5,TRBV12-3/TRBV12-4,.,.,CASRGRLGETQYF,TGTGCCAGCAGGGGGAGACTGGGAGAGACCCAGTACTTC
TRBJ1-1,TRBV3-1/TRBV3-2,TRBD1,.,CASSQLTGGSEAFF,TGTGCCAGCAGCCAACTGACAGGGGGGTCTGAAGCTTTCTTT
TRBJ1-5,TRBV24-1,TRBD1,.,CATSDQTGFGQPQHF,TGTGCCACCAGTGACCAGACAGGGTTCGGGCAGCCCCAGCATTTT
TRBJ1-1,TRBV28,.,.,CASSSMGGGRNTEAFF,TGTGCCAGCAGTTCGATGGGGGGCGGGAGGAACACTGAAGCTTTCTTT
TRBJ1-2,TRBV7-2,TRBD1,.,CASRFPGQGRSNYGYTF,TGTGCCAGCAGATTTCCGGGACAGGGGCGATCAAACTATGGCTACACCTTC
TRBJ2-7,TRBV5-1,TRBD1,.,CASSFGTGHYEQYF,TGCGCCAGCAGCTTTGGGACAGGGCACTACGAGCAGTACTTC
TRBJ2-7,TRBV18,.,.,CASSAAGNAGYEQYF,TGTGCCAGCTCCGCGGCGGGGAACGCTGGCTACGAGCAGTACTTC
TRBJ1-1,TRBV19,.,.,CASSSTGIDTEAFF,TGTGCCAGTAGCTCGACAGGAATCGACACTGAAGCTTTCTTT
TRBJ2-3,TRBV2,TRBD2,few,CASRRLAGQGDTQYF,TGTGCCAGCAGAAGACTAGCGGGGCAGGGAGATACGCAGTATTTT
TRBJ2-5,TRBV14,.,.,CASSQSTGRETQYF,TGTGCCAGCAGCCAATCGACAGGACGAGAGACCCAGTACTTC
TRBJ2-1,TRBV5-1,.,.,CASSLEGVGANEQFF,TGCGCCAGCAGCTTGGAGGGAGTTGGCGCCAATGAGCAGTTCTTC
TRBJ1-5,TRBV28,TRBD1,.,CATGTVYSNQPQHF,TGTGCCACCGGGACAGTCTATAGCAATCAGCCCCAGCATTTT
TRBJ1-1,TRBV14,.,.,CASSQVSSEGSFF,TGTGCCAGCAGCCAAGTATCGAGTGAGGGATCTTTCTTT
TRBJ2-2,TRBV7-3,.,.,CASSSTLTGELFF,TGTGCCAGCAGTTCGACTCTCACCGGGGAGCTGTTTTTT
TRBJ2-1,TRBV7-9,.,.,CASSLASYYYNEQFF,TGTGCCAGCAGCTTAGCCTCATACTATTACAATGAGCAGTTCTTC
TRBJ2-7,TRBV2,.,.,CASSGGTSSSYEQYF,TGTGCCAGCAGCGGCGGGACGTCTAGCTCCTACGAGCAGTACTTC
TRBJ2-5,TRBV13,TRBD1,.,CASSQTGGETQYF,TGTGCCAGCAGCCAGACAGGGGGAGAGACCCAGTACTTC
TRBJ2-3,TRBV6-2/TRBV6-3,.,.,CASSGGTGKTDTQYF,TGTGCCAGCAGTGGCGGGACCGGTAAGACAGATACGCAGTATTTT
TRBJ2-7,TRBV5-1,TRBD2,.,CASSLLGAGVDEQYF,TGCGCCAGCAGCCTCCTAGGAGCGGGAGTGGACGAGCAGTACTTC